Each of the 31 T cell receptor beta chains below was sequenced from the same sample in a study of control samples from healthy donors and cancer patients. The method was immunoSEQ multiplex PCR; TCRdb's version includes in-frame clones alone and lacks a portion of them. The data hold some 120,000 clones, with about 95% observed a single time. Input material: blood. The receptors stem from a man younger than 45 in good health.

The gene calls are TRBV4-3 and TRBJ2-7; 9 positions agree with TRBD1. This CDR3 has 15 residues. CDR1 LGHNA and CDR2 YSLEER come from the germline V gene. V lost 1 base to trimming and J lost 2 bases; unmatched junction nucleotides: 3. CDR3: CASSQGTGETYEQYF. The CDR3 coding sequence is TGCGCCAGCAGCCAAGGGACAGGGGAAACCTACGAGCAGTACTTC.

The V gene is TRBV12-5, the J gene TRBJ1-2; D call uncertain. The CDR3 length is 14 residues. Between the trimmed V and J ends, which lost 6 bases and 5 bases, there was a span of 16 bases. Germline-derived CDR1 and CDR2 are LGHNT and FRNRAP. The CDR3 reads CASGPVWRRYGYTF. CDR3 DNA: TGTGCTAGTGGCCCCGTGTGGAGGCGATATGGCTACACCTTC.

The chain has TRBV7-8 and TRBJ2-2; no clear D. The CDR3 length is 14 residues. The V and J ends lost 5 bases and 3 bases respectively, with 10 bases between them. CDR1 and CDR2 (germline): SGHVS, FQNEAQ. The CDR3 loop is CASSPTGYTGELFF. The CDR3 nucleotides are TGTGCCAGCAGCCCCACCGGATACACCGGGGAGCTGTTTTTT.

The chain joins TRBV7-9 to TRBJ1-1; D possibly corresponds to TRBD1 (5 bases). This CDR3 region has 14 residues. Germline V gene lookup returns CDR1 SEHNR and CDR2 FQNEAQ (reference sequence). V was trimmed by 5 bases and J by 6 bases, leaving 16 bases between them. The CDR3 DNA follows: TGTGCCAGCAGCCCAGTTGGGGGTAGGGCTGAAGCTTTCTTT. Its protein product is CASSPVGGRAEAFF.

The chain is built from TRBV7-2 and TRBJ1-1; TRBD1 is a possible D gene (5 bases). CDR3 length: 13 residues. Germline CDR1 is SGHTA and CDR2 is FQGNSA. Trimming shortened V by 7 bases and J by 3 bases, and 12 bases separated the two germline ends. CDR3 DNA sequence: TGTGCCAGCACCCCGCGGGGGGACACTGAAGCTTTCTTT. Its translation: CASTPRGDTEAFF.

This clone was recorded only once. The genes are TRBV27 and TRBJ1-1, with a possible D match to TRBD1 (5 bases). CDR3 length: 14 residues. The germline V and J ends were trimmed by 2 bases and 10 bases, with 17 bases remaining between them. Germline CDR1 reads MNHEY; CDR2 reads SMNVEV (reference sequence). The CDR3 reads CASSLVQGGGRAFF. The CDR3, as DNA: TGTGCCAGCAGTTTAGTTCAGGGAGGCGGGCGAGCTTTCTTT.

The rearrangement joins TRBV19 to TRBJ1-5; D gene unclear. V lost 6 bases and J 7 bases, leaving 13 bases between the germline ends. The CDR3 runs to 13 residues. CDR1 is LNHDA and CDR2 is SQIVND in the germline V gene (reference sequence). The CDR3 loop reads CASSLDGEQPQHF. The CDR3 bases are TGTGCCAGTAGCTTGGACGGGGAGCAGCCCCAGCATTTT.

J is TRBJ1-6 and V is TRBV4-2; the D is unclear. Germline values: CDR1 LGHNA, CDR2 YNFKEQ. The CDR3 runs 15 residues. V was trimmed by 4 bases and J by 3 bases, leaving 10 bases between them. CDR3 protein: CASSREQNYNSPLHF. The CDR3 DNA reads as TGTGCCAGCAGCCGTGAGCAAAACTATAATTCACCCCTCCACTTT.

The chain links TRBV2 to TRBJ2-2; D unclear. Trimming cost V 4 bases and J 3 bases, with 9 bases left between them. The CDR3 spans 14 residues. Per the germline V gene, CDR1 is SNHLY and CDR2 is FYNNEI. The CDR3 DNA reads as TGTGCCAGCAGTGTCGCCGGTTACACCGGGGAGCTGTTTTTT. It is translated as CASSVAGYTGELFF.

J is TRBJ1-1 and V is TRBV2, with D unresolved. The CDR3 spans 17 residues. The V end lost 0 bases, the J end lost 0 bases, and 14 bases lay between the germline ends. Germline V gives CDR1 SNHLY, CDR2 FYNNEI. CDR3 amino acids: CASSEALLGRVNTEAFF. The CDR3 region has the DNA TGTGCCAGCAGTGAAGCGCTACTGGGTAGGGTGAACACTGAAGCTTTCTTT.

The rearrangement joins TRBV4-3 to TRBJ1-6; perhaps TRBD1 as D (6 bases). The germline V gene encodes CDR1 LGHNA and CDR2 YSLEER. Trimming shortened V by 3 bases and J by 2 bases, and 11 bases separated the two germline ends. The CDR3 totals 16 residues. The CDR3: CASSHTRDTYNSPLHF. CDR3 DNA sequence: TGCGCCAGCAGCCACACCCGGGACACCTATAATTCACCCCTCCACTTT.

The V call is TRBV5-6, the J call TRBJ2-7; D may be TRBD2 (5 bases). CDR1 is SGHDT and CDR2 is YYEEEE in the germline V gene. Trimming left V 4 bases short and J 6 bases short, with 20 bases between. The CDR3 totals 15 residues. The CDR3, as DNA: TGTGCCAGCAGCGGTGGAGTGGGGTGGAGGAGCGAGCAGTACTTC. Protein: CASSGGVGWRSEQYF.

The chain carries TRBV6-2 or TRBV6-3 and TRBJ1-1, with no clear D. V was shortened by 2 bases and J by 0 bases, with 4 bases between the two germline ends. The CDR3 runs to 13 residues. Germline loops: CDR1 MNHEY, CDR2 SVGEGT. In DNA form, the CDR3 reads TGTGCCAGCAGTTACCAGATGAACACTGAAGCTTTCTTT. It translates to CASSYQMNTEAFF.

This clone appeared a single time. The chain recombines TRBV5-6 with TRBJ2-2; 10 bases agree with TRBD1. The V gene end was trimmed by 3 bases and the J gene end by 5 bases; junction bases not matched to a gene: 7. Germline V lookup: CDR1 SGHDT, CDR2 YYEEEE. The length of the CDR3 is 16 residues. The chain's CDR3 is CASSSVRTGGTGELFF. DNA for the CDR3: TGTGCCAGCAGCTCCGTAAGGACAGGGGGGACCGGGGAGCTGTTTTTT.

The chain links TRBV7-9 to TRBJ1-2; no clear D gene. CDR1 is SEHNR, CDR2 FQNEAQ, per germline (reference sequence). Trimming shortened V by 1 base and J by 4 bases, and 10 bases separated the two germline ends. The CDR3 totals 14 residues. In DNA form, the CDR3 reads TGTGCCAGCAGCTTAGGGACGGCAACCTATGGCTACACCTTC. Translated: CASSLGTATYGYTF.

This sequence joins TRBV9 and TRBJ1-1; 7 positions match TRBD1. Germline CDR1 SGDLS, CDR2 YYNGEE. V shed 3 bases and J 7 bases; nucleotides not matched to a gene: 6. CDR3 size: 13 residues. The CDR3 sequence: CASSATGEGEAFF. The CDR3 bases are TGTGCCAGCAGCGCCACAGGGGAAGGTGAAGCTTTCTTT.

This chain connects TRBV7-8 to TRBJ2-3; D possibly corresponds to TRBD1 (5 bases). Trimming pared 5 bases from V and 3 bases from J, leaving 21 bases between. The CDR3 has 17 amino acids. Germline V gives CDR1 SGHVS, CDR2 FQNEAQ. The CDR3 loop reads CASSGHRYGTATDTQYF. DNA of the CDR3: TGTGCCAGCAGCGGACATCGTTATGGCACTGCAACAGATACGCAGTATTTT.

The chain couples TRBV30 to TRBJ2-2; 9 bases are shared with TRBD1. The CDR3 contains 13 residues. Trimming removed 7 bases from V and 7 bases from J; junction bases left unmatched: 7. Germline CDR1 is GTSNPN and CDR2 is SVGIG (reference sequence). The CDR3, as DNA: TGTGCCTCCCGGGACAGGGAGCACGGGGAGCTGTTTTTT. It is translated as CASRDREHGELFF.

The DNA of the CDR3 is TGTGCCTGGAGTGTAATATACGGCTATGGCTACACCTTC. Translated, it gives CAWSVIYGYGYTF. V and J are TRBV30 and TRBJ1-2; unclear D gene. V shed 0 bases and J shed 4 bases, with 9 bases lying between them. This CDR3 comprises 13 residues. Germline V gene sequence: CDR1 GTSNPN, CDR2 SVGIG (reference sequence).

CDR3 DNA sequence: TGTGCCAGTAGCTCTACAGTTAGCAATCAGCCCCAGCATTTT. This encodes CASSSTVSNQPQHF. This rearrangement joins TRBV6-6 to TRBJ1-5; D ambiguous. CDR1 and CDR2 from the germline V gene are MNHNY and SVGAGI (reference sequence). The CDR3 contains 14 residues. Trimming removed 9 bases from V and 0 bases from J, with 12 bases in between.

The gene calls are TRBV19 and TRBJ1-5, with 9 positions matching TRBD1. This CDR3 is built from 14 residues. Germline CDR1 and CDR2: LNHDA and SQIVND (reference sequence). The V and J ends lost 5 bases and 6 bases, in that order; junction bases with no gene match: 5. The CDR3 loop reads CASSRGTGPQPQHF. CDR3 DNA: TGTGCCAGTAGTCGGGGGACAGGGCCTCAGCCCCAGCATTTT.

The chain joins TRBV7-9 to TRBJ1-1; D perhaps matches TRBD1 (5 bases). Trimming took 1 base from V and 0 from J, leaving 6 bases between them. Germline CDR1 SEHNR, CDR2 FQNEAQ (reference sequence). CDR3 size: 14 residues. The CDR3: CASSLGGMNTEAFF. The CDR3 DNA reads as TGTGCCAGCAGCTTAGGGGGCATGAACACTGAAGCTTTCTTT.

The chain carries TRBV5-1 and TRBJ1-5, with 9 positions matching TRBD1. CDR1 SGHRS and CDR2 YFSETQ come from the germline V gene. V lost 8 bases and J lost 6; bases outside the gene matches: 6. This CDR3 is built from 13 residues. Here the CDR3 reads CARNTGGCQPQHF. The CDR3 DNA reads TGCGCCAGGAACACAGGGGGCTGTCAGCCCCAGCATTTT.

V and J are TRBV19 and TRBJ1-1; D unresolved. CDR3 length: 13 amino acids. With 4 bases removed from V and 4 bases from J, the gap between germline ends came to 10 bases. Germline CDR1 and CDR2: LNHDA and SQIVND (reference sequence). CDR3 coding DNA: TGTGCCAGTAGTAAGGTCCGAGGCACTGAAGCTTTCTTT. It yields the protein CASSKVRGTEAFF.

The V gene is TRBV7-9, the J gene TRBJ2-4; D is undetermined. The CDR3 is made up of 17 amino acids. Per the germline V gene, CDR1 is SEHNR and CDR2 is FQNEAQ (reference sequence). V gave up 1 base and J gave up 1 base, with 14 bases separating them. The CDR3 bases are TGTGCCAGCAGCTTAGACATAGGCACCGGGGCCAAAAACATTCAGTACTTC. Its protein is CASSLDIGTGAKNIQYF.

CDR3 DNA: TGTGCCAGCTCAGCTACCCGGACTGAGAGCTCCTACAATGAGCAGTTCTTC. Translation gives CASSATRTESSYNEQFF. The chain joins TRBV18 to TRBJ2-1, with D maybe TRBD2 (5 bases). CDR3 length: 17 amino acids. Trimming took off 5 bases at V and 0 bases at J, with 17 bases between the two ends. CDR1 and CDR2 from the germline V gene are KGHSH and LQKENI.

The chain recombines TRBV5-1 with TRBJ1-4; 11 bases fit TRBD1. CDR3 length equals 17 residues. Losses at the gene ends were 4 bases for V and 2 bases for J; bases not matched to a gene: 7. CDR1 is SGHRS, CDR2 YFSETQ, per germline. This CDR3 is CASSPDRGRWTNEKLFF. In DNA, the CDR3 is TGCGCCAGCAGCCCGGACAGGGGGCGGTGGACTAATGAAAAACTGTTTTTT.

The V gene is TRBV7-9, the J gene TRBJ1-4; 8 bases are shared with TRBD1. V shed 6 bases and J 7 bases; nucleotides not matched to a gene: 7. This CDR3 has 14 residues. Germline V gives CDR1 SEHNR, CDR2 FQNEAQ (reference sequence). DNA for the CDR3: TGTGCCAGCAGGCGTGGACAGGGTATTGAAAAACTGTTTTTT. Protein: CASRRGQGIEKLFF.

The chain links TRBV10-3 to TRBJ2-1; 10 bases are shared with TRBD1. The germline V gene has CDR1 ENHRY and CDR2 SYGVKD. Trimming removed 3 bases from V and 9 bases from J; junction bases left unmatched: 5. This CDR3 is built from 14 residues. The chain's CDR3 is CAISDETGGREQFF. The CDR3 DNA follows: TGTGCCATCAGTGATGAGACAGGGGGCCGTGAGCAGTTCTTC.

The CDR3 nucleotides read TGCGCCAGCAGCTTGAATGGGGGTGCCACCTACGAGCAGTACTTC. Residues: CASSLNGGATYEQYF. This chain links TRBV5-1 with TRBJ2-7, with D tentatively TRBD1 or TRBD2 (5 bases each). The germline V and J ends were trimmed by 1 base and 2 bases, with 13 bases remaining between them. The V gene's germline CDR1 is SGHRS and CDR2 YFSETQ. The CDR3 spans 15 residues.

This chain connects TRBV6-2 or TRBV6-3 to TRBJ1-6; 8 bases map to TRBD1. CDR3 length equals 15 residues. V lost 6 bases, J lost 9 bases, and 10 bases stayed unmatched. Germline V gives CDR1 MNHEY, CDR2 SVGEGT. Here the CDR3 reads CASSRMDRVGSPLHF. The CDR3 DNA follows: TGTGCCAGCAGCCGAATGGACAGGGTGGGTTCACCCCTCCACTTT.